Following are 6 T cell receptor beta chains from one sample sequenced in a study of technical replicates of blood from a few donors. Libraries were prepared by immunoSEQ multiplex PCR; TCRdb keeps only in-frame clonotypes and omits some of them. The sample includes about 74,000 clones, over 75% of them seen just once. The sample taken for sequencing was PBMCs. Source of these receptors: a human donor in good health. Some clones in this sample may be carry-over from other donors' samples.

V is TRBV30 and J is TRBJ2-1; 13 nucleotides align to TRBD2. The V segment lost 2 bases and the J segment 4 bases; nucleotides outside the gene matches: 8. There are 17 residues in the CDR3. Germline lookup yields CDR1 GTSNPN and CDR2 SVGIG (reference sequence). In DNA form, the CDR3 reads TGTGCCTGGAGTCGCACCGGGACTAGCGGGACATACAATGAGCAGTTCTTC. It translates to CAWSRTGTSGTYNEQFF.

CDR3 sequence reads: CASSLSQGTGNEQFF. Written as DNA, the CDR3 is TGTGCCAGCAGTTTATCCCAGGGGACAGGCAATGAGCAGTTCTTC. The chain combines TRBV27 with TRBJ2-1; 8 bases line up with TRBD1. Germline CDR1 reads MNHEY; CDR2 reads SMNVEV (reference sequence). CDR3 length equals 15 residues. The junction had 4 bases not matched to a gene; V was cut back by 0 bases and J by 6 bases.

This chain joins TRBV11-3 and TRBJ2-7; D might be TRBD2 (6 bases). Germline values: CDR1 SGHNT, CDR2 YENEEA. The germline V and J ends were trimmed by 8 bases and 2 bases, with 13 bases remaining between them. This CDR3 spans 13 amino acids. This chain's CDR3 is CASSAGPTYEQYF. The CDR3 nucleotides are TGTGCCAGCTCAGCGGGCCCTACCTACGAGCAGTACTTC.

This clone appeared a few times. This sequence joins TRBV5-1 and TRBJ2-5; TRBD2 agrees at 7 bases. J gave up 6 bases and V 4 bases, and 9 bases lay outside the gene matches. Germline CDR1 and CDR2: SGHRS and YFSETQ. The CDR3 is 14 residues long. The CDR3 region has the DNA TGCGCCAGCAGCCCGCAGGGAGGGGAGAAGACCCAGTACTTC. Translated: CASSPQGGEKTQYF.

This chain uses TRBV6-5 with TRBJ1-1; 8 bases are shared with TRBD1. The germline gives CDR1 MNHEY, CDR2 SVGAGI. V lost 2 bases to trimming and J lost 8 bases; unmatched junction nucleotides: 10. The CDR3 contains 15 residues. The CDR3 region has the DNA TGTGCCAGCAGTTACCACGTCCCGGGACAGGAAGAAGCTTTCTTT. Its translation: CASSYHVPGQEEAFF.

The chain is built from TRBV5-1 and TRBJ2-7, with 10 bases lining up with TRBD2. Germline CDR1 is SGHRS and CDR2 is YFSETQ. This CDR3 is built from 15 residues. V lost 0 bases, J lost 6 bases, and 6 bases stayed unmatched. CDR3 protein: CASSLGLAGASEQYF. DNA for the CDR3: TGCGCCAGCAGCTTGGGGCTAGCGGGGGCGAGCGAGCAGTACTTC.